A single sample gave rise to the 5 T cell receptor beta chains below, sequenced in a study of beta chain features in type 1 diabetes. General study points: Shortening of TCRB CDR3s, moderate but significant, appeared in all four CD4+ subsets of Type 1 diabetes patients.

No antigen has been identified for these receptors. Expressed TCRB transcripts were sequenced, since all the RNA that had been isolated was reverse transcribed. Repertoires were generated with immunoSEQ multiplex PCR, while TCRdb's copy carries only in-frame clones and drops some. The table lists around 100,000 clones, about 26% of them singletons. Sequencing used central memory CD4+ T cells from blood. The receptors were gathered from a woman under 30 with type 1 diabetes.

The chain carries TRBV27 and TRBJ2-2; TRBD1 matches at 9 bases. V lost 8 bases and J lost 5; bases outside the gene matches: 9. The CDR3 consists of 15 residues. Germline-derived CDR1 and CDR2 are MNHEY and SMNVEV (reference sequence). The CDR3 DNA is TGTGCCAGCTCCCGATGGGACAGGGCGACCGGGGAGCTGTTTTTT. This encodes CASSRWDRATGELFF.

V usage is TRBV7-8 and J usage is TRBJ2-7; D remains ambiguous. The CDR3 is made up of 11 amino acids. The germline V gene encodes CDR1 SGHVS and CDR2 FQNEAQ. The V and J ends lost 5 bases and 12 bases respectively, with 14 bases between them. CDR3 sequence: CASSQQSPLYF. CDR3 nucleotide sequence: TGTGCCAGCAGCCAACAGAGTCCTCTGTACTTC.

This clone was seen a handful of times. The V call is TRBV25-1, the J call TRBJ1-3; D is possibly TRBD1 (5 bases). V lost 3 bases to trimming and J lost 5 bases, with 14 bases between them. The CDR3 loop spans 15 amino acids. CDR1 and CDR2 from the germline V gene are MGHDK and SYGVNS. DNA for the CDR3: TGTGCCAGCAGTGACGGGCGGGGGGGAAGAAACACCATATATTTT. This translates into CASSDGRGGRNTIYF.

The table lists this clone with a few counts. This chain connects TRBV14 to TRBJ2-3, with 7 bases that match TRBD1. The CDR3 consists of 16 residues. Trimming removed 3 bases from V and 4 bases from J; junction bases left unmatched: 10. From germline, CDR1 is SGHDN and CDR2 FVKESK. The CDR3 is CASSQLRQGLPDTQYF. The CDR3 DNA follows: TGTGCCAGCAGCCAGTTACGACAGGGTCTCCCAGATACGCAGTATTTT.

This clone turned up a few times. The V call is TRBV5-1, the J call TRBJ2-1, with 13 bases aligning to TRBD2. The CDR3 has 16 residues. Germline trimming cut 3 bases from V and 9 bases from J; bases unmatched to any gene: 9. Germline loops: CDR1 SGHRS, CDR2 YFSETQ. The CDR3 DNA reads TGCGCCAGCAGCTCCGGGACTAGCGGGAATATCCCTGAGCAGTTCTTC. Translated, it gives CASSSGTSGNIPEQFF. Variable domain in full (rest from reference TRBV5-1 and TRBJ2-1): KAGVTQTPRYLIKTRGQQVTLSCSPISGHRSVSWYQQTPGQGLQFLFEYFSETQRNKGNFPGRFSGRQFSNSRSEMNVSTLELGDSALYLCASSSGTSGNIPEQFFGPGTRLTVL.